Below, one T cell receptor beta chain is given with its context. Its antigen remains unidentified. The input lacks base qualities; no much larger clone sits a single base away. These data originate in a study of CD8+ T cells in alopecia areata (dated by TCRdb to the late 2010s). Background for the entire study: Treated patients were enrolled in an open-label pilot trial of oral tofacitinib, 5 to 10 mg twice daily, for moderate-to-severe alopecia areata. Disease severity in treated patients was measured with the SALT score, which quantifies the percentage of affected scalp surface area. Scalp clonality was compared across normal scalp (n=4), patchy alopecia areata scalp (n=8), and alopecia totalis/universalis scalp (n=8). The RNA source kit depended on sample type: the PAXgene miRNA kit for fixed scalp, the miRNeasy kit for PBMCs, and the RNeasy kit for mouse skin. In humans, TCRbeta sequencing was performed on scalp tissue and on sorted CD4+ and CD8+ peripheral blood T cells from healthy controls and from patients with patchy or totalis/universalis alopecia areata. Tofacitinib was administered for 6 to 18 months, and 6 months of follow-up off drug were then conducted to assess delayed response and recurrence. TCRbeta CDR3 regions were amplified by immunoSEQ multiplex PCR with 35 Vbeta forward and 13 Jbeta reverse primers. To study T cell clonal expansion in alopecia areata, the researchers applied high-throughput TCRbeta sequencing to both the C3H/HeJ mouse model and human patients. Patients on tofacitinib were biopsied at baseline and after 4 and 24 weeks of treatment, and several of the patients also had a later scalp biopsy. Overall study results and their limits: Shared TCR sequences between patients were less evident than in mice, which may be partly attributable to HLA diversity in the patient population. Resident alphabeta T cells in normal human skin are also sequenced, complicating scalp TCR repertoire analysis, unlike mouse skin dominated by gammadelta T cells. During tofacitinib treatment, many expanded lesional clones stuck around in both scalp and blood, and this persistence may partly explain why relapse happens after treatment is stopped. With tofacitinib, both scalp clonality and the number of expanded CD8+ clones among the top 100 scalp clones went down significantly. Because the treated cohort was small and included a single nonresponder, larger studies are needed to assess links between baseline CD8+ expansion and response. Compared with normal scalp, lesional scalp, particularly in alopecia totalis/universalis, had higher clonality and more expanded CD8+ clones, which suggests antigenic drive.

Library preparation used the immunoSEQ multiplex PCR assay. RNA was extracted from all samples and reverse transcribed into cDNA, which served as template for TCR sequencing. First-strand cDNA was synthesized using SuperScript III with a 2:1 mix of oligo-dT and random hexamers. Amplification bias was assessed with a synthetic immune receptor repertoire, and residual bias was removed computationally. The original pipeline was this. After raw reads were preprocessed to remove errors, the CDR3 was defined following IMGT conventions as running from the conserved cysteine to phenylalanine. Clonality was computed by normalizing Shannon entropy by log2 of the number of productive unique TCRs and subtracting the result from 1. Whether each scalp clone was CD4 or CD8 was inferred by checking scalp TCRbeta sequences against the CD4 and CD8 repertoires from sorted blood. TCRdb mirrors the immuneACCESS table, restricted to in-frame sequences. Some clones are absent from its copies; in checked studies, under half trace to an unresolved V gene, and the reason for the others is unknown. V, J and clone size derive from that table, while D and trimming were established from the DNA sequence. This sample is represented by about 200,000 clones; 30% to 40% of them were singletons. Around 0.48% of the sample rests with the top ten.

The meaning of the sample's treatment or condition label: oral pan-JAK inhibitor, 5-10 mg twice daily. Lesional scalp punch biopsies and peripheral blood were obtained from alopecia areata patients. PBMCs were isolated by density centrifugation and stained for CD3, CD4 and CD8, after which CD4+ and CD8+ T cells were sorted on a FACSAria. Based on the germline V gene (reference sequence), the CDR1 and CDR2 sequences are LNHDA and SQIVND. Here V drops 5 bases and J drops 4 bases, and the junction holds 10 bases not matched to any gene. Taken from cysteine to phenylalanine, the CDR3 has 15 residues. CDR3 DNA is the only sequence kept; it has 45 bases, read in frame from the first base.

Recombination connected TRBV19 to TRBJ1-1; 7 bases in the junction line up with TRBD1. Sequenced here: CD4+ T cells sorted from blood, sampled between weeks 30 and 35, from a patient treated with tofacitinib. This TCR was recovered from a human donor with alopecia areata. The CDR3 amino acid sequence is: CASSPRRAGGTEAFF. At the DNA level, the sequence is TGTGCCAGTAGTCCCCGGCGGGCAGGGGGCACTGAAGCTTTCTTT.